The clone carrying this T cell receptor beta chain has only a few counts. Germline assignment: CDR1 SGDLS and CDR2 YYNGEE. The CDR3 is 11 amino acids. With 2 bases removed from V and 6 bases from J, the gap between germline ends came to 3 bases. This sample was taken from a study of CD8+CD57+ T cells in acquired aplastic anemia. Study-level background: The average for DNA from sorted CD4+ and CD8+ cells was about 2.9 ug.

The template used for profiling TCR beta VDJ and CDR3 was genomic DNA. From the reads, TCRdb called clonotypes with MiXCR, one entry per CDR3 protein. Counted here are 350,000 to 450,000 distinct CDR3 sequences, roughly 64% occurring once; the ten biggest clones make up 4%. The sequence derives from a human donor in good health, serving as a control. V and J are TRBV9 and TRBJ2-1; no definite D call. The sequencing sample was made of sorted CD4+, CD8+, or CD8+CD57+ T cells (not recorded which) from PBMCs. The CDR3 here is CASSVSNEQFF. The CDR3 DNA follows: TGTGCCAGCAGCGTGAGCAATGAGCAGTTCTTC.